The clone carrying this T cell receptor beta chain was observed a handful of times. Its specificity is unknown. Trimming stripped 0 bases from V and 12 bases from J, with 21 bases between. CDR1 is SGHDN and CDR2 is FVKESK in the germline V gene. CDR3 size: 15 residues. Amplification yielded TCR beta CDR3 regions, with RNA transcripts as the source. The TCR CDR3 first-round RT-PCR relied on the HTBI primer set. TCRdb recomputed calls from the multiplex PCR reads with MiXCR, one row per CDR3 protein. The sample consists of about 700,000 distinct CDR3 sequences, over 40% of them appearing once. The data are from a study of T cells in Graves' hyperthyroidism and ophthalmopathy. Study-level points and caveats: Most thyroid clonotypes expanded above 0.001 appeared in blood too. Model output signaled ophthalmopathy a median 6.5 months ahead of onset.

Investigators excluded patients with uncontrolled infection, other autoimmune disease, pregnancy or lactation. Diagnosing involved the use of clinical symptoms, serum thyroxine and TRAb, thyroid ultrasound and orbital computed tomography. Sequences were obtained from peripheral blood or thyroid tissue (not recorded which). The V gene is TRBV14, the J gene TRBJ2-7, with a tentative D call TRBD2 (5 bases). The receptor was isolated from an adult man with Graves' disease, either hyperthyroidism or ophthalmopathy (not recorded which). The CDR3: CASSQEVSWDSSLYF. In DNA, the CDR3 is TGTGCCAGCAGCCAAGAAGTCAGTTGGGATTCTAGCCTGTACTTC.